The 20 T cell receptor beta chains presented below share a single source sample, sequenced in a study of shared clonotypes between healthy human individuals. Clones were sequenced by immunoSEQ multiplex PCR, and TCRdb holds only the in-frame ones, with some missing. Of about 1.5 million clones in the sample, approximately 96% were seen once. Sequences were obtained from naive CD4+ T cells sorted from blood. Subset of the sample: CD45RA+ positively selected. Source of these receptors: a man aged 25-40 years in good health.

V usage is TRBV7-9 and J usage is TRBJ1-2; D ambiguous. Trimming left V 6 bases short and J 6 bases short, with 8 bases between. Germline CDR1 is SEHNR and CDR2 is FQNEAQ (reference sequence). CDR3 size: 11 residues. The CDR3 here is CASSFDNGYTF. CDR3 nucleotide sequence: TGTGCCAGCAGTTTTGACAATGGCTACACCTTC. The complete variable domain, with remaining parts taken from reference TRBV7-9 and TRBJ1-2, reads DTGVSQNPRHKITKRGQNVTFRCDPISEHNRLYWYRQTLGQGPEFLTYFQNEAQLEKSRLLSDRFSAERPKGSFSTLEIQRTEQGDSAMYLCASSFDNGYTFGSGTRLTVV.

There are a few counts of this clone. The chain links TRBV4-2 to TRBJ2-7; D gene uncertain. Germline V gene data show CDR1 as LGHNA and CDR2 as YNFKEQ. The V and J ends lost 0 bases and 5 bases respectively, with 8 bases between them. This CDR3 has 13 amino acids. CDR3 region: CASSQDLGHEQYF. The CDR3 DNA follows: TGTGCCAGCAGCCAAGATCTAGGACACGAGCAGTACTTC.

The CDR3 DNA follows: TGTGCCAGTAGTATAGATCATACAGGGCGCTATGGCTACACCTTC. This sequence encodes CASSIDHTGRYGYTF. The J gene is TRBJ1-2, the V gene TRBV19, with D tentatively TRBD1 (6 bases). Deletions cut 0 bases from V and 4 bases from J, with 12 bases between. Per germline, CDR1 LNHDA and CDR2 SQIVND (reference sequence). The CDR3 sequence is 15 residues long.

Here the CDR3 reads CASSLGSGNYGYTF. DNA for the CDR3: TGTGCCAGCAGCTTGGGGTCGGGGAACTATGGCTACACCTTC. The chain employs TRBV5-5 and TRBJ1-2, with no clear D. The V end lost 0 bases, the J end lost 2 bases, and 8 bases lay between the germline ends. CDR3 length: 14 amino acids. The germline gives CDR1 SGHKS, CDR2 YYEKEE (reference sequence).

The chain is built from TRBV9 and TRBJ2-1; D remains ambiguous. V gave up 0 bases and J gave up 6 bases, with 7 bases separating them. This CDR3 comprises 13 residues. Germline lookup yields CDR1 SGDLS and CDR2 YYNGEE. The CDR3 protein is CASSVATPNEQFF. Written as DNA, the CDR3 is TGTGCCAGCAGCGTAGCCACACCCAATGAGCAGTTCTTC.

The V call is TRBV7-2, the J call TRBJ2-3; TRBD2 matches 8 bases. CDR3 size: 16 residues. The V segment lost 1 base and the J segment 3 bases; nucleotides outside the gene matches: 6. Germline V gives CDR1 SGHTA, CDR2 FQGNSA. CDR3: CASSLVGRALTDTQYF. As DNA, the CDR3 is TGTGCCAGCAGCTTAGTCGGGAGGGCCTTGACAGATACGCAGTATTTT.

The chain uses TRBV7-9 and TRBJ2-7; the D is unclear. Trimming took 1 base from V and 5 from J, leaving 18 bases between them. The CDR3 length is 16 residues. Germline V gene lookup returns CDR1 SEHNR and CDR2 FQNEAQ (reference sequence). The CDR3 bases are TGTGCCAGCAGCTTAGGAGCAGGACGACCATTACACGAGCAGTACTTC. The encoded protein is CASSLGAGRPLHEQYF. The whole variable domain, filled in from reference TRBV7-9 and TRBJ2-7, reads DTGVSQNPRHKITKRGQNVTFRCDPISEHNRLYWYRQTLGQGPEFLTYFQNEAQLEKSRLLSDRFSAERPKGSFSTLEIQRTEQGDSAMYLCASSLGAGRPLHEQYFGPGTRLTVT.

This chain connects TRBV28 to TRBJ2-3, with 10 bases that match TRBD2. This CDR3 has 13 residues. J gave up 6 bases and V 10 bases, and 7 bases lay outside the gene matches. Germline V gene lookup returns CDR1 MDHEN and CDR2 SYDVKM. The CDR3 loop reads CATSAGGLDTQYF. Here the CDR3 DNA reads TGTGCCACCTCAGCGGGAGGGCTGGATACGCAGTATTTT.

J is TRBJ2-2 and V is TRBV9, with 8 bases lining up with TRBD2. V was clipped by 5 bases and J by 5 bases; unmatched bases: 11. This CDR3 has 16 residues. CDR1 SGDLS and CDR2 YYNGEE come from the germline V gene. CDR3 sequence: CASSLRAGGWTGELFF. The CDR3 DNA sequence: TGTGCCAGCAGTCTACGGGCGGGAGGATGGACCGGGGAGCTGTTTTTT.

This clone was seen only once. CDR3: CASNQGGPLTEAFF. The CDR3, as DNA: TGTGCCAGCAATCAGGGTGGCCCCCTCACTGAAGCTTTCTTT. This rearrangement joins TRBV6-5 to TRBJ1-1; possible D gene TRBD1, 5 bases. Trimming stripped 7 bases from V and 4 bases from J, with 16 bases between. Germline V CDR1 and CDR2: MNHEY, SVGAGI. CDR3 length: 14 amino acids.

This clone occurred a few times. V is TRBV2 and J is TRBJ1-5, with D uncertain. The CDR3 is 13 amino acids. Germline V gene lookup returns CDR1 SNHLY and CDR2 FYNNEI. V was trimmed by 6 bases and J by 5 bases, leaving 11 bases between them. The CDR3 sequence is CASRTGGDQPQHF. In DNA, the CDR3 is TGTGCCAGCAGGACCGGTGGTGATCAGCCCCAGCATTTT.

The genes are TRBV2 and TRBJ1-4, with D unresolved. CDR1 and CDR2 (germline): SNHLY, FYNNEI. The CDR3 is 13 residues long. V was cut by 6 bases and J by 4 bases, with 9 bases left in between. The CDR3 sequence: CASRTTVNEKLFF. CDR3 in DNA: TGTGCCAGCAGGACGACCGTTAATGAAAAACTGTTTTTT.

This chain links TRBV5-4 with TRBJ1-1; 11 nucleotides align to TRBD1. Germline V lookup: CDR1 SGHNT, CDR2 YYREEE (reference sequence). J gave up 7 bases and V 0 bases, and 2 bases lay outside the gene matches. This CDR3 region has 14 residues. CDR3 sequence (DNA): TGTGCCAGCAGCTTGGGGACAGGGGGCTTTGAAGCTTTCTTT. As protein: CASSLGTGGFEAFF.

DNA for the CDR3: TGCGCCAGCAGCTTGGGACAGTACACAGATACGCAGTATTTT. Translating it yields CASSLGQYTDTQYF. V is TRBV5-1 and J is TRBJ2-3; weak D call: TRBD1 (5 bases). Trimming stripped 0 bases from V and 2 bases from J, with 7 bases between. The length of the CDR3 is 14 residues. Germline V gives CDR1 SGHRS, CDR2 YFSETQ.

The V call is TRBV5-4, the J call TRBJ2-3; 10 bases are a match to TRBD2. This CDR3 contains 16 residues. Germline V gives CDR1 SGHNT, CDR2 YYREEE (reference sequence). With V trimmed by 2 bases and J by 0 bases, 3 bases remained unmatched. The CDR3 region is CASSLAGGRSTDTQYF. Written as DNA, the CDR3 is TGTGCCAGCAGCTTAGCGGGAGGGCGGAGCACAGATACGCAGTATTTT.

J is TRBJ2-2 and V is TRBV2; tentative D call: TRBD1 (6 bases). The germline gives CDR1 SNHLY, CDR2 FYNNEI. There are 15 residues in the CDR3. V was clipped by 6 bases and J by 0 bases, with 11 bases between them. For the CDR3, the DNA is TGTGCCAGCAGACTCAGGGGCGCGAACACCGGGGAGCTGTTTTTT. This codes for CASRLRGANTGELFF.

The CDR3 loop reads CASTRQGLNEKLFF. Written as DNA, the CDR3 is TGTGCCAGCACCCGACAGGGCCTAAATGAAAAACTGTTTTTT. The chain combines TRBV18 with TRBJ1-4; 7 nucleotides line up with TRBD1. Germline lookup yields CDR1 KGHSH and CDR2 LQKENI. CDR3 size: 14 residues. Germline trimming cut 8 bases from V and 5 bases from J; bases unmatched to any gene: 8.

The chain joins TRBV10-1 to TRBJ1-1; D not certain. CDR1 WNHNN and CDR2 SYGVQD come from the germline V gene (reference sequence). The CDR3 has 15 amino acids. V lost 2 bases and J 4 bases, leaving 14 bases between the germline ends. Here the CDR3 reads CASSENDVGFTEAFF. The CDR3 DNA follows: TGCGCCAGCAGTGAGAACGATGTGGGCTTCACTGAAGCTTTCTTT.

The rearrangement uses TRBV27 and TRBJ2-1, with D possibly TRBD2 on 5 matching bases. Trimming cost V 2 bases and J 4 bases, with 15 bases left between them. This CDR3 region has 16 residues. The germline V gene has CDR1 MNHEY and CDR2 SMNVEV (reference sequence). The CDR3 DNA follows: TGTGCCAGCAGTTTAGCGGGCGGAGGACTTTACAATGAGCAGTTCTTC. Protein: CASSLAGGGLYNEQFF.

The chain is built from TRBV14 and TRBJ1-1; the D gene is possibly TRBD1 (5 bases). Trimming cost V 1 base and J 4 bases, with 16 bases left between them. The CDR3 is 16 residues long. Germline CDR1 reads SGHDN; CDR2 reads FVKESK. The CDR3: CASSQAVSFQGTEAFF. The CDR3 region has the DNA TGTGCCAGCAGCCAAGCCGTGTCTTTTCAGGGCACTGAAGCTTTCTTT.